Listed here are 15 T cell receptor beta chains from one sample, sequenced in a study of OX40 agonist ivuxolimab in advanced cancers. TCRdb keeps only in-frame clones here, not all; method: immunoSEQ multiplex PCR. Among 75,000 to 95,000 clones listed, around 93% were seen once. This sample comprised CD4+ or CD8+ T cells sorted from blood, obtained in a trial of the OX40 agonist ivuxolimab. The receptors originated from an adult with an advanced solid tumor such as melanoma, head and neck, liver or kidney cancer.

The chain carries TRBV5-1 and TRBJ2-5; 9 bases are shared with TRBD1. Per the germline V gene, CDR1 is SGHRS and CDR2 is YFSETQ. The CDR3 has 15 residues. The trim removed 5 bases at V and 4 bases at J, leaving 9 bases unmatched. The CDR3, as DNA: TGCGCCAGCAGTTCCGCCGGGACAGGGAGAGAGACCCAGTACTTC. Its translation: CASSSAGTGRETQYF.

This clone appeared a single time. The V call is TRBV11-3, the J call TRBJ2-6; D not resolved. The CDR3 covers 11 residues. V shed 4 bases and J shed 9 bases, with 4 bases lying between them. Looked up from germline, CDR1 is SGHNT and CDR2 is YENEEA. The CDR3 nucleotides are TGTGCCAGCAGCTCACGCAACGTCCTGACTTTC. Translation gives CASSSRNVLTF.

CDR3 amino acids: CASSPFTGTTGWEQYF. The CDR3 region has the DNA TGTGCCAGCAGCCCGTTTACCGGGACTACCGGCTGGGAGCAGTACTTC. The V and J genes are TRBV5-8 and TRBJ2-7, with 7 bases fitting TRBD2. Germline V gene lookup returns CDR1 SGHTS and CDR2 YDEGEE. This CDR3 spans 16 amino acids. Trimming took 4 bases from V and 7 from J; bases not matched to a gene: 17.

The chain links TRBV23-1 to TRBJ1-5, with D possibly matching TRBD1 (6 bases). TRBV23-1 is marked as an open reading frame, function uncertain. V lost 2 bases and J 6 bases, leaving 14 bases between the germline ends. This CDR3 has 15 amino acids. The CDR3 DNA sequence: TGCGCCAGCAGTCAACACAGGGAGAGGAGTCAGCCCCAGCATTTT. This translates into CASSQHRERSQPQHF.

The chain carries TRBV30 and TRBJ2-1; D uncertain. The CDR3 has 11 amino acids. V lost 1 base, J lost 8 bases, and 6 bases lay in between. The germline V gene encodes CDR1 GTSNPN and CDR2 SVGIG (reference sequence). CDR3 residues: CAWSDYDEQFF. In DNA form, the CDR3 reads TGTGCCTGGAGTGATTATGATGAGCAGTTCTTC.

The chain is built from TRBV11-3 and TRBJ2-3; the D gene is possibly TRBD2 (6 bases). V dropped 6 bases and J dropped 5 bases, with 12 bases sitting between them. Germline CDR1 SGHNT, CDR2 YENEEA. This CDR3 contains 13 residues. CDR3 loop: CASRGPREDTQYF. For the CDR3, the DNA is TGTGCCAGCAGAGGGCCGCGGGAAGATACGCAGTATTTT. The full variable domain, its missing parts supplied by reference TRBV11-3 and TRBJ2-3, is EAGVVQSPRYKIIEKKQPVAFWCNPISGHNTLYWYLQNLGQGPELLIRYENEEAVDDSQLPKDRFSAERLKGVDSTLKIQPAELGDSAVYLCASRGPREDTQYFGPGTRLTVL.

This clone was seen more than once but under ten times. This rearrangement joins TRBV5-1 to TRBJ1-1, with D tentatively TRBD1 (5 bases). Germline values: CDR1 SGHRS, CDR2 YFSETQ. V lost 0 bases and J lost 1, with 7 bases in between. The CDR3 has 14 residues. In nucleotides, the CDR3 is TGCGCCAGCAGCTTGGCTGGACAGAACACTGAAGCTTTCTTT. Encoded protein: CASSLAGQNTEAFF.

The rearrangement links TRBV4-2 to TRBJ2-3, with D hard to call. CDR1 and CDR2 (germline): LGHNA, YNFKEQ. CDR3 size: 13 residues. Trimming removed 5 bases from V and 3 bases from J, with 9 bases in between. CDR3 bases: TGTGCCAGCAGCTTGGTGCCAACAGATACGCAGTATTTT. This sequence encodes CASSLVPTDTQYF.

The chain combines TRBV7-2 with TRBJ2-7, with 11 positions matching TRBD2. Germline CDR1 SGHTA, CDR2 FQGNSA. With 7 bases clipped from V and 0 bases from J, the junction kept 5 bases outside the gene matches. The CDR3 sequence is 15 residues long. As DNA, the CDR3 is TGTGCCAGCACCCGCACTAGCGGGAGCTCCTACGAGCAGTACTTC. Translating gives CASTRTSGSSYEQYF. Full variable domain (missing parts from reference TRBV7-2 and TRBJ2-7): GAGVSQSPSNKVTEKGKDVELRCDPISGHTALYWYRQSLGQGLEFLIYFQGNSAPDKSGLPSDRFSAERTGGSVSTLTIQRTQQEDSAVYLCASTRTSGSSYEQYFGPGTRLTVT.

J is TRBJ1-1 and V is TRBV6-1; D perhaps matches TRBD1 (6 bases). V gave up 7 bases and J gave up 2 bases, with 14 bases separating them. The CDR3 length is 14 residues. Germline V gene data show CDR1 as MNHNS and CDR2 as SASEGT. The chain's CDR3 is CASTQGRTNTEAFF. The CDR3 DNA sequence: TGTGCCAGCACCCAGGGGAGAACAAACACTGAAGCTTTCTTT.

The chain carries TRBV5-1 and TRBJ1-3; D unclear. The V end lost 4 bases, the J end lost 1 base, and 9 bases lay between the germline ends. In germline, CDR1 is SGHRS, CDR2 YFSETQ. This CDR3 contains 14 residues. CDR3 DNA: TGCGCCAGCAGCCCGCTGGGGTCTGGAAACACCATATATTTT. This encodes CASSPLGSGNTIYF.

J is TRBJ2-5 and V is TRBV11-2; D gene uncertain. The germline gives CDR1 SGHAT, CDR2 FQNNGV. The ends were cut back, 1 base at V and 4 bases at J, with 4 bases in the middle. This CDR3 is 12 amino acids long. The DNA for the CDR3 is TGTGCCAGCAGCTTAGGACGAGAGACCCAGTACTTC. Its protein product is CASSLGRETQYF.

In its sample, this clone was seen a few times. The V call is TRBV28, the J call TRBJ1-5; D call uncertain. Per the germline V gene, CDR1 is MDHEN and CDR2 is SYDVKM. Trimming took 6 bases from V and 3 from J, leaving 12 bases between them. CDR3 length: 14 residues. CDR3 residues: CASRAPMDNQPQHF. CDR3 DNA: TGTGCCAGCAGGGCCCCGATGGACAATCAGCCCCAGCATTTT.

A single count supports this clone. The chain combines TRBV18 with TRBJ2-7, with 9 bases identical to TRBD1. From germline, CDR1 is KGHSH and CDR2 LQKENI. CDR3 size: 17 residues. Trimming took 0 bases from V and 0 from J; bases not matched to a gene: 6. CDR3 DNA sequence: TGTGCCAGCTCACCACCCCGGACAGGGGCTATCTCCTACGAGCAGTACTTC. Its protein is CASSPPRTGAISYEQYF.

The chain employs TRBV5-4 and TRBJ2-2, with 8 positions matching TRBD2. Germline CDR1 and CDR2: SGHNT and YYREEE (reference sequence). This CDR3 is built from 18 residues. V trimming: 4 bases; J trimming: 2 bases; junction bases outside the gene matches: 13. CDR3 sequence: CASSRFGVAGGNTGELFF. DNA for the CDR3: TGTGCCAGCAGCCGGTTTGGGGTGGCGGGAGGTAACACCGGGGAGCTGTTTTTT.